This T cell receptor (beta chain) came from a study of T cell responses to AZD1222 COVID-19 vaccine. Sequencing was performed with immunoSEQ multiplex PCR; in TCRdb, only in-frame clones are kept and a portion is missing. The sample yields 150,000 to 200,000 clones, over 80% seen once. This receptor was taken from an adult who received the MenACWY meningococcal vaccine as a control. This specimen consisted of peripheral blood, obtained 28 days after the second dose of the MenACWY control vaccine.

CDR3 coding DNA: TGTGCCAGCAGCTTAGTGACAGAAAATCAGCCCCAGCATTTT. Translating gives CASSLVTENQPQHF. The J gene is TRBJ1-5, the V gene TRBV7-9; the D gene is possibly TRBD1 (5 bases). Trimming removed 1 base at V and 4 bases at J, with 8 bases between. From germline, CDR1 is SEHNR and CDR2 FQNEAQ (reference sequence). The CDR3 runs to 14 residues.